This T cell receptor (beta chain) originates from a study of cytomegalovirus exposure and HLA in healthy donors. As concerns this clone: Its antigen is unknown.

The CDR3 consists of 14 residues. CDR1 is GTSNPN, CDR2 SVGIG, per germline (reference sequence). V was pared by 0 bases and J by 2 bases, with 10 bases between. Whole-study findings and limits: While the bulk of TCR sequences proved rare, some public TCRs turned up in many donors. Reported performance of the classifier showed diagnosis of cytomegalovirus status with high specificity and sensitivity. An Asian-associated ancestry cluster reportedly showed fewer N-insertions than the roughly 670-donor mean in a later analysis.

Primers included in the PCR were 60 Vbeta and 13 Jbeta primers. Libraries were prepared by immunoSEQ multiplex PCR; TCRdb keeps only in-frame clonotypes and omits some of them. The sample consists of approximately 89,000 clones, 60% to 75% of them appearing once. The clonotype originates from a female donor in good health and CMV-seronegative. The V call is TRBV30, the J call TRBJ1-2, with D uncertain. The sample consisted of PBMCs. The CDR3 sequence is CAWSVPGPNYGYTF. CDR3 nucleotides: TGTGCCTGGAGTGTACCGGGTCCCAACTATGGCTACACCTTC. The full variable domain, with the rest looked up from reference TRBV30 and TRBJ1-2, is SQTIHQWPATLVQPVGSPLSLECTVEGTSNPNLYWYRQAAGRGLQLLFYSVGIGQISSEVPQNLSASRPQDRQFILSSKKLLLSDSGFYLCAWSVPGPNYGYTFGSGTRLTVV.